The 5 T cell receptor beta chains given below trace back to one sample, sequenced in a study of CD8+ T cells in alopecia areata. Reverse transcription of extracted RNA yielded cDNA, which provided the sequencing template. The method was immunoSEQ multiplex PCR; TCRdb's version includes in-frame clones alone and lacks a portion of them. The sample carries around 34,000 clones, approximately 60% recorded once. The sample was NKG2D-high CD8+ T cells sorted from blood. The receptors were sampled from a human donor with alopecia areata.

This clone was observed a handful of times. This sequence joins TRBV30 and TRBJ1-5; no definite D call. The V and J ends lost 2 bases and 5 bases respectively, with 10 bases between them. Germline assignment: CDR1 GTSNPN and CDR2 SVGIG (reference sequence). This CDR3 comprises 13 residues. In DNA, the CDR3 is TGTGCCTGGAGTAGGGCAGGCCATCAGCCCCAGCATTTT. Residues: CAWSRAGHQPQHF.

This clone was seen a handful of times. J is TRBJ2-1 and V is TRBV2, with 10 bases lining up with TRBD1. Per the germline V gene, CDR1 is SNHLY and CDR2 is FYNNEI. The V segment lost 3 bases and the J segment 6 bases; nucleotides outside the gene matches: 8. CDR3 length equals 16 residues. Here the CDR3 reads CASSEARDRGSNEQFF. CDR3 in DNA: TGTGCCAGCAGTGAGGCGAGGGACAGGGGTAGCAATGAGCAGTTCTTC.

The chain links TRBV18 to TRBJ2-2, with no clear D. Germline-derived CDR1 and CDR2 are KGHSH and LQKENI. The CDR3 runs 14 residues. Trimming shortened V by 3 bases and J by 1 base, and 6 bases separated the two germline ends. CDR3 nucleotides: TGTGCCAGCTCACCGCTGGGGAACACCGGGGAGCTGTTTTTT. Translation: CASSPLGNTGELFF.

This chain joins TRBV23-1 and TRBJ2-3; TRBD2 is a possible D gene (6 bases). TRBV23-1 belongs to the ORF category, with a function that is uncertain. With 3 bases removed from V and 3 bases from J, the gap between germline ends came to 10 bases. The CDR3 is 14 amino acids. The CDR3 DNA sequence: TGCGCCAGCAGTCACCTAGGGAGGACAGATACGCAGTATTTT. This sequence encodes CASSHLGRTDTQYF.

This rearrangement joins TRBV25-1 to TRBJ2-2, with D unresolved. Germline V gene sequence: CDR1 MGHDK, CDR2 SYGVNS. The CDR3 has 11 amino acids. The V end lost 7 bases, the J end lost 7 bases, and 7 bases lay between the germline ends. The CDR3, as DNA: TGTGCCAGCACCGAGAGCGGGGAGCTGTTTTTT. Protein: CASTESGELFF.